Listed here is a single T cell receptor beta chain. This clone's antigen is unknown. Per-base quality was not reported, and no clone a single base away is much larger than it. The source of the sample is a study of blood T cell repertoires in COVID-19 (dated by TCRdb to the early 2020s). Study-wide context: Samples from collaborators originated in the United States, Italy and Spain and spanned both the acute and convalescent phases of COVID-19. The prospective study material was composed of cDNA or gDNA derived from T cells, B-cell-depleted T cells, or PBMCs. Subjects who had been exposed to COVID-19, were actively infected with it, or had recovered from it provided the deeply sampled blood TCRbeta repertoires that made up the dataset. The repertoires were released in a freely available public database meant as a resource for research on the immune response to SARS-CoV-2. The samples were drawn from two sources: the first 160 participants of the ongoing ImmuneRACE study, and 950 to 1,500 subjects contributed by 6 global collaborators. A de-identified subject ID, COVID-19 status, age in years and sex were almost always included in the sample metadata. Where HLA class I and class II types were available, the types were taken from metadata supplied by the sample provider, not from assay-based typing. Study-level results and caveats: How much clinical and demographic metadata was included differed by source and by participant, and the metadata was provided uncurated.

The germline V gene encodes CDR1 LGHDT and CDR2 YNNKEL (reference sequence). The CDR3 contains 16 residues, cysteine and phenylalanine counted. Left in the record is the CDR3 DNA by itself, 48 bases read in frame from the first base. V lost 0 bases and J lost 5 bases, and the count of bases not matched to a germline gene is 7. The immunoSEQ Assay, a bias-controlled multiplex PCR, was used to amplify TCRbeta CDR3 regions from genomic DNA. In the paper's pipeline: The number of nucleated cells in each sample was estimated by amplification of reference gene primers within the assay. Sequence reads were collapsed and filtered to measure the absolute abundance of every unique TCRbeta CDR3 rearrangement. For each sample, productive Simpson clonality was calculated as the square root of Simpson's diversity index across productive rearrangements. The source is immuneACCESS, and TCRdb retained only in-frame sequences with V and J called. Part of the clones is not carried over; for the studies checked, unresolved V genes explain less than half of this, and the remainder is unexplained. Clone size and V and J calls were adopted from that table, with D and trimming inferred from the DNA. Counted in this sample were about 280,000 clones; just under 90% of them appeared once. Of the sample, around 1.9% is held by the ten largest clones.

In the prospective study, participants were about 18 to 89 years old, resided in about two dozen geographic areas of the United States, and were enrolled through a virtual design. Cohort assignment in the prospective study relied on participant-reported clinical history from a screening survey and a study questionnaire. For ImmuneRACE Cohort 3, a participant was defined as recovered based on two consecutive negative NP/OP PCR tests, clearance by a healthcare professional, or resolution of symptoms. Each participant in the prospective study had whole blood, serum and a nasopharyngeal or oropharyngeal swab collected by mobile phlebotomists. Participants in the prospective study had the option to provide additional blood draws and questionnaires over a roughly two-month period. Before DNA extraction, blood samples from the prospective study were shipped at room temperature or frozen.

The sequencing input was PBMCs or T cells enriched from blood (not recorded which). The sequence is built from TRBV3-1 (or the pseudogene TRBV3-2) and TRBJ1-1, with TRBD1 matching 9 junction bases. This sequence was found in a woman between 55 and 75 years old who had recovered from COVID-19. The CDR3 sequence is CASSQDLGQGNTEAFF. The nucleotides are TGTGCCAGCAGCCAAGACCTCGGACAGGGGAATACTGAAGCTTTCTTT.